This record concerns one T cell receptor (beta chain) sequence. The antigen is not known. The PCR had 60 Vbeta and 13 Jbeta primers. Data came from immunoSEQ multiplex PCR; TCRdb stores just in-frame clones and leaves some out. Among 87,000 or so clones listed, 6.5% to 8% were seen once. CDR3 length: 13 amino acids. Looked up from germline, CDR1 is MNHNS and CDR2 is SASEGT. V was cut by 4 bases and J by 3 bases, with 7 bases left in between. The data stem from a study of cytomegalovirus exposure and HLA in healthy donors. Overall study findings and caveats: Specificity for CMV antigens was confirmed in vitro for a few of the CMV-associated chains.

The V and J genes are TRBV6-1 and TRBJ2-1, with a weak D call TRBD2 (6 bases). The TCR sequence derives from a man aged 50-60 years in good health and CMV-seronegative. The specimen sequenced was PBMCs. CDR3 bases: TGTGCCAGCAGTGCGACTAGCTACAATGAGCAGTTCTTC. Translation gives CASSATSYNEQFF.